The rows below give T cell receptor beta chains drawn from one sample of a study of shared clonotypes between healthy human individuals. Sequencing was performed with immunoSEQ multiplex PCR; in TCRdb, only in-frame clones are kept and a portion is missing. The data show about 2.5 million clones, roughly 92% seen once. The sequenced sample was naive CD4+ T cells from PBMCs. Source of these receptors: a young man in good health. Some clones in this sample may be carry-over from other donors' samples. Each CDR3 is given with its conserved first and last residue. D genes are given only for firm matches. The size of a clone is reported for some rows only, either as once, few or many, or as a class for expanded clones.

V gene,D gene,J gene,clone size,CDR3 DNA,CDR3 protein
TRBV9,TRBD1,TRBJ1-2,NA,TGTGCCAGCAGCGTAGCTCCAGGGGGCGACGTTGGCTACACCTTC,CASSVAPGGDVGYTF
TRBV5-4,NA,TRBJ2-1,NA,TGTGCCAGCAGCTTTCCCCGGGACGGGCCTCTTATTGAGCAGTTCTTC,CASSFPRDGPLIEQFF
TRBV18,TRBD1,TRBJ1-5,few,TGTGCCAGCTCACCCCGGGACAGTAATCAGCCCCAGCATTTT,CASSPRDSNQPQHF
TRBV5-4,TRBD2,TRBJ2-7,once,TGTGCCAGCAGCTTGCAGCCGGGTGGAGCGGGGGGAAACGAGCAGTACTTC,CASSLQPGGAGGNEQYF
TRBV27,TRBD1,TRBJ2-5,NA,TGTGCCAGCAGTGGAGGGACAGGGGGCAGAGAGACCCAGTACTTC,CASSGGTGGRETQYF
TRBV19,NA,TRBJ2-1,NA,TGTGCCAGTAGTAGCAAAACAGGTAATGAGCAGTTCTTC,CASSSKTGNEQFF
TRBV18,TRBD2,TRBJ2-1,NA,TGTGCCAGCTCACCATCCAGCGGGAGGGCCGGGTCCAAGTTCTTC,CASSPSSGRAGSKFF
TRBV15,NA,TRBJ2-7,NA,TGTGCCACCAGCAGCGCATCACCCCCCTTCGGCGAGCAGTACTTC,CATSSASPPFGEQYF
TRBV2,TRBD1,TRBJ1-5,NA,TGTGCCAGCAGTGAATTTGGGACAGGGGGAAATCAGCCCCAGCATTTT,CASSEFGTGGNQPQHF
TRBV5-1,TRBD2,TRBJ2-5,NA,TGCGCCAGTCAATTGGGACTAGCGGGCCAATACCCCTACTTC,CASQLGLAGQYPYF
TRBV29-1,TRBD1,TRBJ2-5,NA,TGCAGCGCCGTACAGGGGGCAGAGACCCAGTACTTC,CSAVQGAETQYF
TRBV5-1,TRBD2,TRBJ2-1,NA,TGCGCCAGCAGCTTAGTAGCGGGATCCGATGAGCAGTTCTTC,CASSLVAGSDEQFF
TRBV19,NA,TRBJ2-2,NA,TGTGCCAGTAGTATAGCCTCCGGAGCGAAGGTAGCCCCCGGGGAGCTGTTTTTT,CASSIASGAKVAPGELFF
TRBV4-1,NA,TRBJ1-3,NA,TGCGCCAGCAGCCAACGGGGGAACACCATATATTTT,CASSQRGNTIYF
TRBV27,NA,TRBJ1-1,NA,TGTGCCAGCAGTTTAGGTCGACTCCCCAGGGTCGGAACTGAAGCTTTCTTT,CASSLGRLPRVGTEAFF
TRBV5-5,NA,TRBJ2-2,NA,TGTGCCAGCACCCTGGGGGGGCTAAGGGTGTTCGGGGAGCTGTTTTTT,CASTLGGLRVFGELFF
TRBV5-8,TRBD1,TRBJ2-5,NA,TGTGCCAGCAGCCCGGGACAGGGAATCGAGACCCAGTACTTC,CASSPGQGIETQYF
TRBV5-1,NA,TRBJ1-1,NA,TGCGCCAGCAGCAGGGGGGTTGAGATCACTGAAGCTTTCTTT,CASSRGVEITEAFF
TRBV28,NA,TRBJ2-7,NA,TGTGCCAGCGGTTTGATGGTCGGGGAGCAGTACTTC,CASGLMVGEQYF
TRBV6-4,NA,TRBJ2-3,NA,TGTGCCAGCAGAGCAGGTGGGGGAGCGGATACGCAGTATTTT,CASRAGGGADTQYF
TRBV5-6,NA,TRBJ2-3,once,TGTGCCAGCAGCTTGGCGGGTCCCTCCGGAGATACGCAGTATTTT,CASSLAGPSGDTQYF
TRBV6-6,NA,TRBJ2-5,NA,TGTGCCAGCAGTTACCCAGGGTCGGAGACCCAGTACTTC,CASSYPGSETQYF
TRBV7-2,TRBD2,TRBJ2-3,NA,TGTGCCAGCAGCTTAGTGGGTTTGTCGGCTAGCGGGCCCACAGATACGCAGTATTTT,CASSLVGLSASGPTDTQYF
TRBV7-9,NA,TRBJ1-1,once,TGTGCCAGCAGCTTACGTGGCCGAGACACTGAAGCTTTCTTT,CASSLRGRDTEAFF
TRBV2,TRBD1,TRBJ1-1,NA,TGTGCCAGCAGTCAGAGAGGGACAGCCGAAGCTTTCTTT,CASSQRGTAEAFF
TRBV4-1,NA,TRBJ2-1,NA,TGCGCCAGCAGCCAACTTTTAGGCTCCTACAATGAGCAGTTCTTC,CASSQLLGSYNEQFF
TRBV27,NA,TRBJ2-4,NA,TGTGCCAGCAGTCCCCTTGGTTCCAGGGGTGATAGAAACATTCAGTACTTC,CASSPLGSRGDRNIQYF
TRBV5-1,TRBD1,TRBJ2-1,NA,TGCGCCAGCAGCTCCTTGGGACAGGGGGCATACAATGAGCAGTTCTTC,CASSSLGQGAYNEQFF
TRBV2,NA,TRBJ1-2,NA,TGTGCCAGCAGTGAAGGCAGCCGATATGGCTACACCTTC,CASSEGSRYGYTF
TRBV9,TRBD1,TRBJ1-1,NA,TGTGCCAGCAGCGAACGGGGACAGCCCGGCGGGGCTGAAGCTTTCTTT,CASSERGQPGGAEAFF
TRBV5-6,TRBD2,TRBJ2-7,NA,TGTGCCAGCAGCAGCGGCGGGAGGGCTATAGACGAGCAGTACTTC,CASSSGGRAIDEQYF
TRBV28,NA,TRBJ2-7,NA,TGTGCCAGCCGAGGAGGGGGACCCTACGAGCAGTACTTC,CASRGGGPYEQYF
TRBV27,TRBD1,TRBJ2-7,NA,TGTGCCAGCAGTCCCTACAGGGGCACCTACGAGCAGTACTTC,CASSPYRGTYEQYF
TRBV19,NA,TRBJ2-7,once,TGTGCCAGTAGCGAGACCGGAGGAGGCAGTTACGAGCAGTACTTC,CASSETGGGSYEQYF
TRBV6-1,NA,TRBJ2-7,NA,TGTGCCAGCCTGGAGAGTGGCGGAGGAGAGCAGTACTTC,CASLESGGGEQYF
TRBV10-2,TRBD1,TRBJ2-7,NA,TGCGCCAGCAGTGGGGACAGGAGTTACGAGCAGTACTTC,CASSGDRSYEQYF
TRBV19,TRBD1,TRBJ2-7,NA,TGTGCCAGTAGCAGGGACAGTAAGTTCGAGCAGTACTTC,CASSRDSKFEQYF